These T cell receptor beta chains were read from a single sample in a study of T cells in tuberculosis. Some clones are missing from TCRdb's copy, which holds only in-frame ones; the method was immunoSEQ multiplex PCR. The data contain about 28,000 clones, nearly 90% of them singletons. Sequenced: PBMCs. The receptors shown here come from a donor aged 10 to 29 with latent tuberculosis or without tuberculosis infection. Each CDR3 is given with its conserved first and last residue. A D gene is named only where the DNA matches it firmly.

j_gene,d_gene,v_gene,CDR3aa
TRBJ1-1,TRBD1,TRBV7-2,CASSYGSTGSTEAFF
TRBJ1-2,NA,TRBV27,CASSLLPGGGYTF
TRBJ2-7,TRBD2,TRBV20-1,CSALSGGEQYF
TRBJ1-3,NA,TRBV15,CATSRDEQALGNTIYF
TRBJ2-2,TRBD1,TRBV7-9,CASSLFQDRLNAGELFF
TRBJ1-2,NA,TRBV6-5,CASYGVADGYTF
TRBJ2-7,TRBD2,TRBV5-1,CASSPGGGSSYEQYF
TRBJ2-7,TRBD2,TRBV5-6,CASSLMGLLYEQYF
TRBJ1-6,NA,TRBV4-1,CASGQNSPLHF
TRBJ2-3,NA,TRBV9,CASSVASDSLHTQYF
TRBJ2-2,TRBD1,TRBV14,CASSPGTGRTGELFF
TRBJ1-2,TRBD1,TRBV9,CASSADLTGGPIGYTF
TRBJ2-2,NA,TRBV27,CASSFIRDGELFF
TRBJ2-5,TRBD2,TRBV2,CASSIGLAGGQETQYF
TRBJ2-1,NA,TRBV7-9,CASSSLEIQGAGYNEQFF
TRBJ2-7,TRBD1,TRBV6-5,CASRSGQGGEQYF
TRBJ2-3,TRBD1,TRBV29-1,CSATGTGGLDTQYF
TRBJ1-3,NA,TRBV19,CASSILFSEQDSGNTIYF
TRBJ1-2,TRBD1,TRBV29-1,CSVGQGPTLYGYTF
TRBJ2-3,TRBD2,TRBV5-4,CASSMGEGFADTQYF
TRBJ2-4,NA,TRBV5-1,CASSPGAVIAKNIQYF
TRBJ2-2,TRBD1,TRBV9,CASSRPGGIAGELFF
TRBJ1-1,NA,TRBV11-2,CASSPREGFSEAFF
TRBJ1-5,NA,TRBV19,CASGGRKRTQHF
TRBJ1-4,NA,TRBV6-1,CASEGGGSEKLFF
TRBJ2-2,NA,TRBV7-7,CASSPRSLNTGELFF
TRBJ1-1,TRBD1,TRBV10-2,CASSEWTGYTEAFF
TRBJ2-7,NA,TRBV9,CASSMQDSYEQYF
TRBJ1-1,NA,TRBV28,CASSIQETEAFF
TRBJ1-3,NA,TRBV9,CASSADRRSSGNTIYF
TRBJ1-2,NA,TRBV27,CASSLSWGEGVYTF
TRBJ1-5,NA,TRBV7-2,CASSLVGGDQPQHF
TRBJ1-1,NA,TRBV14,CASSHYVRGVGTEAFF
TRBJ2-7,TRBD1,TRBV4-3,CASSQYRGGEQYF
TRBJ2-7,TRBD2,TRBV28,CASSRVGLARGNAYEQYF
TRBJ1-4,NA,TRBV28,CASSDAPTVNEKLFF
TRBJ2-3,NA,TRBV5-1,CASSLAPGTDTQYF
TRBJ2-4,NA,TRBV7-2,CASSPGHQYF
TRBJ2-2,NA,TRBV18,CASSPPRGGSTGELFF
TRBJ1-5,NA,TRBV9,CASSVAGSNQPQHF
TRBJ2-7,NA,TRBV7-9,CASRSGNFPYEQYF
TRBJ2-5,NA,TRBV28,CASSFVLGETQYF
TRBJ2-1,NA,TRBV6-1,CASSEREGPYNEQFF
TRBJ2-3,TRBD2,TRBV5-4,CASSMERGRDTQYF